Below are 32 T cell receptor beta chains sequenced from a single sample in a study of CD8 T cells in ankylosing spondylitis (dated by TCRdb to 2015 to 2018). The full study reports these points: A TCR beta motif made up of several highly homologous amino acid variants appeared to be characteristic of blood from ankylosing spondylitis patients.

The library was produced with 5' RACE. The reads were generated on an Illumina HiSeq 2500. TCRdb passed the public sequencing reads through fastp at Q25 and MiXCR, retaining productive beta sequences. All rows with the same CDR3 protein become a single entry with the most common DNA and genes. Across this sample there are around 430,000 distinct CDR3 sequences, with under 20% seen only once. The ten largest clones represent 0.95% to 1.1% of the sample. Their antigens are not known. The sequenced sample consisted of blood, either unsorted or a sorted T cell fraction (not recorded which). These receptors all stem from a male donor with ankylosing spondylitis.

This clonotype was counted between two and nine times. This chain connects TRBV2 to TRBJ2-2; 7 bases are shared with TRBD1. This CDR3 is built from 13 residues. The V segment lost 9 bases and the J segment 5 bases; nucleotides outside the gene matches: 6. Germline CDR1 is SNHLY and CDR2 is FYNNEI. Here the CDR3 reads CASERQGTGELFF. The CDR3 bases are TGTGCCAGTGAAAGACAGGGTACCGGGGAGCTGTTTTTT. The full variable domain, in which reference TRBV2 and TRBJ2-2 provide the parts outside the CDR3, is EPEVTQTPSHQVTQMGQEVILRCVPISNHLYFYWYRQILGQKVEFLVSFYNNEISEKSEIFDDQFSVERPDGSNFTLKIRSTKLEDSAMYFCASERQGTGELFFGEGSRLTVL.

This chain joins TRBV5-6 and TRBJ1-2; 12 bases line up with TRBD1. Germline lookup yields CDR1 SGHDT and CDR2 YYEEEE. V shed 4 bases and J 8 bases; nucleotides not matched to a gene: 9. The CDR3 is 15 amino acids. Here the CDR3 DNA reads TGTGCCAGCAGCCCCGGGACAGGGGGCCCTGGGGGCTACACCTTC. This encodes CASSPGTGGPGGYTF.

In its sample, this clonotype was seen a few times. The CDR3 region has the DNA TGTGCTACGATAACTAGCTCCTACGAGCAGTACTTC. It encodes CATITSSYEQYF. J is TRBJ2-7 and V is TRBV28; maybe TRBD2 (5 bases). Germline CDR1 and CDR2: MDHEN and SYDVKM. The CDR3 loop spans 12 amino acids.

CDR3 sequence: CASSIRISEAFF. CDR3 DNA: TGTGCCAGCAGTATCAGAATTTCTGAAGCTTTCTTT. This chain joins TRBV28 and TRBJ1-1; D uncertain. This CDR3 has 12 residues. Germline lookup yields CDR1 MDHEN and CDR2 SYDVKM. V lost 5 bases to trimming and J lost 6 bases, with 10 bases between them.

This clonotype was seen a handful of times. The chain combines TRBV20-1 with TRBJ1-3, with D possibly matching TRBD1 (6 bases). The V end lost 0 bases, the J end lost 6 bases, and 12 bases lay between the germline ends. The germline V gene has CDR1 DFQATT and CDR2 SNEGSKA (reference sequence). The length of the CDR3 is 14 residues. The CDR3 is CSARDRGRLNTIYF. The CDR3 DNA reads as TGCAGTGCTAGAGACAGGGGCCGCCTAAACACCATATATTTT.

This clonotype was seen a few times. V and J are TRBV6-5 and TRBJ2-2; TRBD1 matches 9 bases. V shed 4 bases, J shed 4 bases, and the junction held 19 bases outside the gene matches. In germline, CDR1 is MNHEY, CDR2 SVGAGI. This CDR3 is built from 20 residues. CDR3 sequence (DNA): TGTGCCAGCAGTTTTTCCCGGGACAGGGTGCGGGTAGCGAGCACCGGGGAGCTGTTTTTT. It codes for CASSFSRDRVRVASTGELFF.

This clonotype was detected a few times. The J gene is TRBJ2-2, the V gene TRBV7-3, with D uncertain. The CDR3 runs to 14 residues. V was pared by 4 bases and J by 2 bases, with 8 bases between. CDR1 SGHTA and CDR2 FQGTGA come from the germline V gene. The CDR3 nucleotides read TGTGCCAGCAGCTCCCGTGTAAACACCGGGGAGCTGTTTTTT. Protein: CASSSRVNTGELFF.

The chain links TRBV7-2 to TRBJ1-4; D is unresolved. Trimming shortened V by 5 bases and J by 3 bases, and 10 bases separated the two germline ends. Germline-derived CDR1 and CDR2 are SGHTA and FQGNSA. The CDR3 length is 14 residues. The DNA for the CDR3 is TGTGCCAGCAGCAGAGGGTCGCCTAATGAAAAACTGTTTTTT. Its protein is CASSRGSPNEKLFF. The whole variable domain, remainder taken from reference TRBV7-2 and TRBJ1-4, is GAGVSQSPSNKVTEKGKDVELRCDPISGHTALYWYRQSLGQGLEFLIYFQGNSAPDKSGLPSDRFSAERTGGSVSTLTIQRTQQEDSAVYLCASSRGSPNEKLFFGSGTQLSVL.

The rearrangement links TRBV4-1 to TRBJ1-5; 12 bases map to TRBD1. The V gene's germline CDR1 is MGHRA and CDR2 YSYEKL. CDR3 length: 17 amino acids. V was pared by 4 bases and J by 0 bases, with 4 bases of the junction left unmatched. The CDR3: CASSRDRGPDSNQPQHF. The CDR3 coding sequence is TGCGCCAGCAGCCGGGACAGGGGGCCGGATAGCAATCAGCCCCAGCATTTT.

This clonotype was counted many times. The rearrangement joins TRBV4-3 to TRBJ2-2; either TRBD1 or TRBD2 may fit D (5 bases each). V was trimmed by 0 bases and J by 5 bases, leaving 13 bases between them. CDR1 and CDR2 (germline): LGHNA, YSLEER. CDR3 length equals 16 residues. Here the CDR3 reads CASSQDRASFTGELFF. The DNA for the CDR3 is TGCGCCAGCAGCCAAGACAGGGCTAGCTTTACCGGGGAGCTGTTTTTT.

The V gene is TRBV7-6, the J gene TRBJ2-5, with D tentatively TRBD1 (7 bases). Trimming took off 5 bases at V and 1 base at J, with 14 bases between the two ends. The CDR3 is 15 amino acids. Germline CDR1 SGHVS, CDR2 FNYEAQ. DNA for the CDR3: TGTGCCAGCAGCCCGTACAGGGGAGGCCAAGAGACCCAGTACTTC. Translation gives CASSPYRGGQETQYF.

The chain couples TRBV20-1 to TRBJ2-1; 10 bases agree with TRBD1. CDR1 is DFQATT, CDR2 SNEGSKA, per germline (reference sequence). The CDR3 is 15 residues long. With V trimmed by 6 bases and J by 0 bases, 5 bases remained unmatched. CDR3 region: CSATDRGSSYNEQFF. The DNA of the CDR3 is TGCAGTGCCACGGACAGGGGGAGCTCCTACAATGAGCAGTTCTTC.

A few counts support this clonotype. The chain combines TRBV20-1 with TRBJ2-3; TRBD1 is a possible D gene (6 bases). Germline CDR1 DFQATT, CDR2 SNEGSKA (reference sequence). The ends were cut back, 0 bases at V and 1 base at J, with 14 bases in the middle. This CDR3 has 16 amino acids. The CDR3 DNA sequence: TGCAGTGCTAGAGATGCGAGGGGGAAGGGCACAGATACGCAGTATTTT. It codes for CSARDARGKGTDTQYF.

This clonotype has just a few counts. The rearrangement uses TRBV5-1 and TRBJ1-1; the D gene is possibly TRBD1 (5 bases). V shed 6 bases and J shed 4 bases, with 16 bases lying between them. Germline loops: CDR1 SGHRS, CDR2 YFSETQ. The CDR3 covers 14 residues. The CDR3, as DNA: TGCGCCAGCATCCCAGTTTCGGGGGGCACTGAAGCTTTCTTT. Protein sequence: CASIPVSGGTEAFF.

The chain has TRBV2 and TRBJ2-1; 10 bases agree with TRBD2. Trimming took 7 bases from V and 1 from J; bases not matched to a gene: 4. Germline CDR1 SNHLY, CDR2 FYNNEI. There are 15 residues in the CDR3. The CDR3 DNA is TGTGCCAGCACCGTACTAGCGGGATCCTACAATGAGCAGTTCTTC. Translation gives CASTVLAGSYNEQFF.

V usage is TRBV4-1 and J usage is TRBJ2-1, with a tentative D call TRBD1 (5 bases). Trimming stripped 4 bases from V and 9 bases from J, with 25 bases between. The length of the CDR3 is 17 residues. Looked up from germline, CDR1 is MGHRA and CDR2 is YSYEKL. Here the CDR3 DNA reads TGCGCCAGCAGCCTTCCCCGGGTTGGGGCTGGTTTGGGTGAGCAGTTCTTC. Protein sequence: CASSLPRVGAGLGEQFF.

The chain uses TRBV7-3 and TRBJ1-2; D uncertain. V lost 8 bases and J lost 4, with 14 bases in between. The CDR3 is 13 amino acids. The germline V gene has CDR1 SGHTA and CDR2 FQGTGA. CDR3 bases: TGTGCCAGCCCGGATGTTGTGGGCTATGGCTACACCTTC. Its protein product is CASPDVVGYGYTF.

This clonotype was found a few times. The chain has TRBV6-5 and TRBJ1-3; D unresolved. The V and J ends lost 10 bases and 9 bases respectively, with 7 bases between them. The germline V gene encodes CDR1 MNHEY and CDR2 SVGAGI. The CDR3 spans 9 residues. CDR3 sequence: CATPATIYF. The CDR3 DNA reads TGTGCCACCCCGGCCACCATATATTTT.

This clonotype occurred once. V usage is TRBV6-4 and J usage is TRBJ2-1; 12 positions match TRBD2. The germline CDR1 and CDR2 sequences are MRHNA and SNTAGT. The CDR3 spans 16 residues. V gave up 4 bases and J gave up 8 bases; unmatched junction bases: 9. In DNA, the CDR3 is TGTGCCAGCAGTGTCTGGGCTAGCGGGAGGGAGCATGAGCAGTTCTTC. Its protein product is CASSVWASGREHEQFF.

This clonotype has at least ten counts. The chain is built from TRBV6-5 and TRBJ2-7, with D uncertain. Germline assignment: CDR1 MNHEY and CDR2 SVGAGI. The ends were cut back, 2 bases at V and 0 bases at J, with 14 bases in the middle. The CDR3 spans 16 residues. CDR3 DNA sequence: TGTGCCAGCAGTTACGACGGTGAACAGACCTCCTACGAGCAGTACTTC. Its protein is CASSYDGEQTSYEQYF.

This clonotype was counted between two and nine times. CDR3 loop: CASSYRERGTDTQYF. As DNA, the CDR3 is TGTGCCAGCAGTTACCGGGAAAGAGGCACAGATACGCAGTATTTT. The chain is built from TRBV6-5 and TRBJ2-3; D perhaps matches TRBD2 (5 bases). The CDR3 has 15 residues. Germline loops: CDR1 MNHEY, CDR2 SVGAGI. V lost 2 bases and J 1 base, leaving 10 bases between the germline ends.

This clonotype came up a few times. The V gene is TRBV6-2 or TRBV6-3, the J gene TRBJ1-5; 7 bases match TRBD1. J was trimmed by 5 bases and V by 2 bases; bases with no gene match: 12. Germline-derived CDR1 and CDR2 are MNHEY and SVGEGT. The CDR3 has 17 amino acids. In nucleotides, the CDR3 is TGTGCCAGCAGTTACAACAGGGGTGATTTCGGTTATCAGCCCCAGCATTTT. Translating gives CASSYNRGDFGYQPQHF.

The CDR3 region has the DNA TGTGCCAGCAGCTTATACGGGAGACCCACAGATACGCAGTATTTT. Translation: CASSLYGRPTDTQYF. This rearrangement joins TRBV7-3 to TRBJ2-3; perhaps TRBD2 as D (6 bases). V lost 2 bases, J lost 2 bases, and 11 bases lay in between. This CDR3 has 15 residues. Per germline, CDR1 SGHTA and CDR2 FQGTGA.

The rearrangement joins TRBV6-5 to TRBJ2-1; 10 nucleotides align to TRBD2. CDR1 and CDR2 from the germline V gene are MNHEY and SVGAGI. Trimming removed 10 bases from V and 9 bases from J; junction bases left unmatched: 21. This CDR3 comprises 17 residues. CDR3 in amino acids: CAKSYEEEREGRCEQFF. CDR3 bases: TGTGCCAAAAGTTACGAGGAGGAGCGGGAGGGCCGCTGTGAGCAGTTCTTC.

This chain uses TRBV18 with TRBJ1-3; possible D gene TRBD1, 6 bases. The V end lost 3 bases, the J end lost 4 bases, and 13 bases lay between the germline ends. Germline V gene data show CDR1 as KGHSH and CDR2 as LQKENI. This CDR3 comprises 15 residues. The CDR3, as DNA: TGTGCCAGCTCACCGAAGGACAGCCGCGGAAACACCATATATTTT. Translating gives CASSPKDSRGNTIYF. Filled out from reference TRBV18 and TRBJ1-3, the complete variable domain reads NAGVMQNPRHLVRRRGQEARLRCSPMKGHSHVYWYRQLPEEGLKFMVYLQKENIIDESGMPKERFSAEFPKEGPSILRIQQVVRGDSAAYFCASSPKDSRGNTIYFGEGSWLTVV.

Here the CDR3 DNA reads TGTGCCAGCAGCCGAGAGGGCAGCAATCAGCCCCAGCATTTT. Protein: CASSREGSNQPQHF. The rearrangement links TRBV3-1 to TRBJ1-5; unclear D gene. This CDR3 has 14 amino acids. V lost 4 bases and J lost 1, with 8 bases in between. Germline V gene data show CDR1 as LGHDT and CDR2 as YNNKEL (reference sequence).

The table lists this clonotype with a few counts. The chain combines TRBV12-3 or TRBV12-4 with TRBJ2-2, with 7 bases aligning to TRBD2. The CDR3 has 18 amino acids. V trimming: 1 base; J trimming: 0 bases; junction bases outside the gene matches: 8. The CDR3 loop is CASSLGVGLGTNTGELFF. CDR3 bases: TGTGCCAGCAGTTTAGGTGTTGGACTAGGGACGAACACCGGGGAGCTGTTTTTT.

The V gene is TRBV5-1, the J gene TRBJ2-5; TRBD2 is a possible D gene (6 bases). CDR1 is SGHRS and CDR2 is YFSETQ in the germline V gene. The length of the CDR3 is 19 residues. Trimming left V 0 bases short and J 2 bases short, with 23 bases between. CDR3 sequence: CASSLGERVSGGEQETQYF. CDR3 coding DNA: TGCGCCAGCAGCTTGGGGGAAAGGGTGTCCGGGGGAGAACAAGAGACCCAGTACTTC.

The chain employs TRBV6-2 or TRBV6-3 and TRBJ1-3; D not resolved. With 5 bases removed from V and 0 bases from J, the gap between germline ends came to 20 bases. The CDR3 extends over 18 amino acids. Germline CDR1 is MNHEY and CDR2 is SVGEGT. The CDR3 loop reads CASSPWTVSGDSGNTIYF. For the CDR3, the DNA is TGTGCCAGCAGTCCCTGGACGGTTTCGGGCGACTCTGGAAACACCATATATTTT.

V and J are TRBV5-1 and TRBJ1-1; 7 bases line up with TRBD1. Trimming took 5 bases from V and 1 from J; bases not matched to a gene: 8. Germline-derived CDR1 and CDR2 are SGHRS and YFSETQ. The CDR3 is made up of 15 amino acids. CDR3 nucleotide sequence: TGCGCCAGCAGGAAAGCCGGGACAGAGAACACTGAAGCTTTCTTT. Translated, it gives CASRKAGTENTEAFF.

The rearrangement links TRBV10-3 to TRBJ2-7; 10 nucleotides agree with TRBD1. Germline CDR1 is ENHRY and CDR2 is SYGVKD. The CDR3 is made up of 13 amino acids. With 6 bases clipped from V and 5 bases from J, the junction kept 4 bases outside the gene matches. The CDR3 DNA sequence: TGTGCCATCAGGGAGACAGGGGGCCACGAGCAGTACTTC. Encoded protein: CAIRETGGHEQYF.

This clonotype was seen only a few times. This rearrangement joins TRBV13 to TRBJ2-7, with D maybe TRBD1 (5 bases). This CDR3 contains 19 residues. Trimming shortened V by 4 bases and J by 3 bases, and 28 bases separated the two germline ends. CDR1 is PRHDT and CDR2 is FYEKMQ in the germline V gene (reference sequence). CDR3 in DNA: TGTGCCAGCAGCTCGAGAACTTGGACATCCCCTTTGGGCGTCTACGAGCAGTACTTC. Its translation is CASSSRTWTSPLGVYEQYF.